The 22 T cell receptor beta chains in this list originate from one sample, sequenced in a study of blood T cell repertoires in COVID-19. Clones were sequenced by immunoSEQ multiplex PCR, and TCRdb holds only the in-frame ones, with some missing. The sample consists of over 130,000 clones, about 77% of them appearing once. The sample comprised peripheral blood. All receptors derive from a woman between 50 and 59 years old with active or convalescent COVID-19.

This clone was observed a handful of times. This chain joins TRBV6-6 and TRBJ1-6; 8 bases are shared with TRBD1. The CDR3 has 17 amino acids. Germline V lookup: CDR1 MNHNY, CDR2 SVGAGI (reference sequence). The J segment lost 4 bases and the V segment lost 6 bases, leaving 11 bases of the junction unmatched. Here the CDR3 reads CASSRRPGTGYNSPLHF. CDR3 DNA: TGTGCCAGCAGCCGACGTCCGGGGACAGGTTATAATTCACCCCTCCACTTT.

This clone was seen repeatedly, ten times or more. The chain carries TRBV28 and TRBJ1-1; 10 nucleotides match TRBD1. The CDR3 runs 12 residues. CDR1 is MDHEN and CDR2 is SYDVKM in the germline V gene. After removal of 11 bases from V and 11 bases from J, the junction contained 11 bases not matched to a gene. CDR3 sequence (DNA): TGTGCCGTGGGGACAGGGGATTTTACGGCTTTCTTT. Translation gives CAVGTGDFTAFF.

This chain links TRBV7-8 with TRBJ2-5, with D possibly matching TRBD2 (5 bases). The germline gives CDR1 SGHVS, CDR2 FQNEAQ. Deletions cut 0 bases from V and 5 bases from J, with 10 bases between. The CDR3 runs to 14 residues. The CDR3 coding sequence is TGTGCCAGCAGCTTAGCTGGTTCGGGGGAGACCCAGTACTTC. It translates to CASSLAGSGETQYF.

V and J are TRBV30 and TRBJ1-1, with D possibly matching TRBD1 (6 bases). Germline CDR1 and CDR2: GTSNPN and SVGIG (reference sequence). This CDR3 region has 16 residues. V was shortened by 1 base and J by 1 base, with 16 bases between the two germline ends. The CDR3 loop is CAWSGGGGLRNTEAFF. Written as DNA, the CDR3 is TGTGCCTGGAGTGGGGGTGGGGGCTTGAGGAACACTGAAGCTTTCTTT.

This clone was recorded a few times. CDR3 in DNA: TGTGCCAGCAGCTCTACAGGGGTCTCTGAAGCTTTCTTT. As protein: CASSSTGVSEAFF. The chain links TRBV7-7 to TRBJ1-1; 7 bases align to TRBD1. Trimming cost V 4 bases and J 6 bases; bases outside gene matches: 5. Germline V gene lookup returns CDR1 SSHAT and CDR2 FNYEAQ (reference sequence). This CDR3 spans 13 amino acids.

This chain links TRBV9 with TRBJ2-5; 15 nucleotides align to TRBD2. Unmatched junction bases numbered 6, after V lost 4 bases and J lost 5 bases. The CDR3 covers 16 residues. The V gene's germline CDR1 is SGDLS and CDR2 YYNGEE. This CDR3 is CASSRTSGRAGETQYF. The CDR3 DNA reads TGTGCCAGCAGCCGGACTAGCGGGAGGGCCGGTGAGACCCAGTACTTC. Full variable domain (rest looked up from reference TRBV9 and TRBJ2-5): DSGVTQTPKHLITATGQRVTLRCSPRSGDLSVYWYQQSLDQGLQFLIQYYNGEERAKGNILERFSAQQFPDLHSELNLSSLELGDSALYFCASSRTSGRAGETQYFGPGTRLLVL.

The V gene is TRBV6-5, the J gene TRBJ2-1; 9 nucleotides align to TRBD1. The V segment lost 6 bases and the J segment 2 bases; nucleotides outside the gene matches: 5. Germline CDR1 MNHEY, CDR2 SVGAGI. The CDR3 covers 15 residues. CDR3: CASRRGQGAYNEQFF. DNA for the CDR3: TGTGCCAGCAGGAGGGGACAGGGAGCCTACAATGAGCAGTTCTTC.

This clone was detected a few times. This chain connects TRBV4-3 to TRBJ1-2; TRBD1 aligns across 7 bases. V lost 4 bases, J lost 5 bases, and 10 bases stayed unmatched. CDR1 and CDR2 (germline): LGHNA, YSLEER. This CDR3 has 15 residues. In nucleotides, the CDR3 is TGCGCCAGCAGCCCGACCCGGGACAGACAATATGGCTACACCTTC. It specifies CASSPTRDRQYGYTF.

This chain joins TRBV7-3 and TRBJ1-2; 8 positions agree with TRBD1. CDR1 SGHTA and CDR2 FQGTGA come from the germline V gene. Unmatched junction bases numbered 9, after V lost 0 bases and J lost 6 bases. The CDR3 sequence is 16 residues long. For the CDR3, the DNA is TGTGCCAGCAGCTTAACGCACGGACAGGGTTCGGATGGCTACACCTTC. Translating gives CASSLTHGQGSDGYTF. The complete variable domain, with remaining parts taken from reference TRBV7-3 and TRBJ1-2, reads GAGVSQTPSNKVTEKGKYVELRCDPISGHTALYWYRQSLGQGPEFLIYFQGTGAADDSGLPNDRFFAVRPEGSVSTLKIQRTERGDSAVYLCASSLTHGQGSDGYTFGSGTRLTVV.

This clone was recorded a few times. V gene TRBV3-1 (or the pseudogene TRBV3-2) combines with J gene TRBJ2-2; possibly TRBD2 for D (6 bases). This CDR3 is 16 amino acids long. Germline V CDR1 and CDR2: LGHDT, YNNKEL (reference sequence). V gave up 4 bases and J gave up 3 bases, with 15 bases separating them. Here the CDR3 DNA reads TGTGCCAGCAGCCGACCTAGCGTATTGTACACCGGGGAGCTGTTTTTT. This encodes CASSRPSVLYTGELFF.

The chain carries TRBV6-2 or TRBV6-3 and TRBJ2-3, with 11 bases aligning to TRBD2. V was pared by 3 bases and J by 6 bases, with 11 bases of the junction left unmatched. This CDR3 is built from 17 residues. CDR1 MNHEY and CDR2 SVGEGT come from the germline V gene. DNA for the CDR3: TGTGCCAGCAGTTATATAGTAGCGGGGGGGCCGTCGGATACGCAGTATTTT. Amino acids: CASSYIVAGGPSDTQYF.

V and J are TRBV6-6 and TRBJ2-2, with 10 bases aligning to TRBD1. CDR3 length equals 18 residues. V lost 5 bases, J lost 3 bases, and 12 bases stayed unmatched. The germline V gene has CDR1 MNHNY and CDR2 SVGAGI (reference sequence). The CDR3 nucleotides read TGTGCCAGCAGTCGTACTCCGGGACAGGGGTCCGACACCGGGGAGCTGTTTTTT. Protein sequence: CASSRTPGQGSDTGELFF.

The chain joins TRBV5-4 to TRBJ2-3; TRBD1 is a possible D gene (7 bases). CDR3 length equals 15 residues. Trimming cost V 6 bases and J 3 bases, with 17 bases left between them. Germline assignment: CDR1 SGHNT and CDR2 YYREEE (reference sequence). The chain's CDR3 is CASNSRGALTDTQYF. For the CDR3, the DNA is TGTGCCAGCAACAGCAGGGGGGCCTTAACAGATACGCAGTATTTT.

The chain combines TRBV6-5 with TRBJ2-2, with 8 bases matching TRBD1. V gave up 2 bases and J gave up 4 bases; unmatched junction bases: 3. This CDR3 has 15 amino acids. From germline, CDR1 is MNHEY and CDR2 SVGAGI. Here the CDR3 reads CASSYDTGGTGELFF. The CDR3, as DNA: TGTGCCAGCAGTTACGATACAGGGGGCACCGGGGAGCTGTTTTTT.

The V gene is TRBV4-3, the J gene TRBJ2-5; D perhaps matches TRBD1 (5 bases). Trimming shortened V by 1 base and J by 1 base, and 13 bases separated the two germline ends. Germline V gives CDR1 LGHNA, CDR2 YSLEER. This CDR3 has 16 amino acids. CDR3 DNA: TGCGCCAGCAGCCAAGTCTGGGGCTCGATCCAAGAGACCCAGTACTTC. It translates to CASSQVWGSIQETQYF.

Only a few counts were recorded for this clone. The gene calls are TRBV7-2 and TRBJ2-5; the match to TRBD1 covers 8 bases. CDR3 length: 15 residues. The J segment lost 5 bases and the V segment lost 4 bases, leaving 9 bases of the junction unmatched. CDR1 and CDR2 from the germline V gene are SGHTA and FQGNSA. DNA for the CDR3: TGTGCCAGCAGCTCCAACAGGGGGAGAAGGGAGACCCAGTACTTC. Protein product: CASSSNRGRRETQYF.

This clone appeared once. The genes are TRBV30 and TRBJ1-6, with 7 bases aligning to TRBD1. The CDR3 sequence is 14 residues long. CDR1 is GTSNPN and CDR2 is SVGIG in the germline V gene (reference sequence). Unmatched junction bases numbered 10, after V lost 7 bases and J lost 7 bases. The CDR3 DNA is TGTGCCTCAGAGAGGACAGGACCAAATTCACCCCTCCACTTT. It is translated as CASERTGPNSPLHF.

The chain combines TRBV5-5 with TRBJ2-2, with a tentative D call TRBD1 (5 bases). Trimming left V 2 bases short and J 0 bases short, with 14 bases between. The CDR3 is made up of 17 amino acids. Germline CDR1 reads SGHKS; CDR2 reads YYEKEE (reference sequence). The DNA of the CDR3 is TGTGCCAGCAGCTTTTTTACAGGCCACGCGAACACCGGGGAGCTGTTTTTT. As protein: CASSFFTGHANTGELFF.

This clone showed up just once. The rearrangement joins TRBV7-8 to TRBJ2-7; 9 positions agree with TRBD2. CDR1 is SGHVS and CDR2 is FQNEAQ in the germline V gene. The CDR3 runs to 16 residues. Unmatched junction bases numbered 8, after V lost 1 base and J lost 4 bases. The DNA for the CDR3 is TGTGCCAGCAGCTTAGAAGTGCGAGCGGGGGGATACGAGCAGTACTTC. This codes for CASSLEVRAGGYEQYF.

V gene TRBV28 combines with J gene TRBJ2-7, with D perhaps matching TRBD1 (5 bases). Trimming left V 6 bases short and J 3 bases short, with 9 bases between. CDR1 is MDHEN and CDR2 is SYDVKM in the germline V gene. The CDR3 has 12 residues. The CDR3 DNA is TGTGCCAGCAGGCGACAGAACTACGAGCAGTACTTC. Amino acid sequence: CASRRQNYEQYF.

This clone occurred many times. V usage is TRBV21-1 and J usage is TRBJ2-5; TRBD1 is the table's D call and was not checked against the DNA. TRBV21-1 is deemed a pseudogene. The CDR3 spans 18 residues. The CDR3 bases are TGTGCCAGCAGCACCGACAGGGATGAATACGGGGTCGAGGAGACCCAGTACTTC. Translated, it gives CASSTDRDEYGVEETQYF.

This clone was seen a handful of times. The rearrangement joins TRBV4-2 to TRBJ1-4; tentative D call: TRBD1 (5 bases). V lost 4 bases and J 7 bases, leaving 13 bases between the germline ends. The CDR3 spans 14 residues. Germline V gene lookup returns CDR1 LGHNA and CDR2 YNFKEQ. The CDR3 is CASSPQGHGEKLFF. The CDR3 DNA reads TGTGCCAGCAGCCCCCAGGGCCACGGTGAAAAACTGTTTTTT.